The present T cell receptor (beta chain) was sequenced within a study of T cells in tuberculosis. In its sample, this clone was seen once. TCRdb's copy holds only in-frame clones and misses some; the assay was immunoSEQ multiplex PCR. The table has more than 20,000 clones, 75% to 90% seen once. The CDR3 is made up of 14 amino acids. From germline, CDR1 is GTSNPN and CDR2 SVGIG (reference sequence). The ends were cut back, 3 bases at V and 2 bases at J, with 13 bases in the middle. Input material: PBMCs. This receptor was identified in a donor aged 10 to 29 with latent tuberculosis or without tuberculosis infection. The V call is TRBV30, the J call TRBJ1-1, with a tentative D call TRBD1 (6 bases). The DNA for the CDR3 is TGTGCCTGGAGACCCCCAGGGGTAAACACTGAAGCTTTCTTT. Translation: CAWRPPGVNTEAFF.